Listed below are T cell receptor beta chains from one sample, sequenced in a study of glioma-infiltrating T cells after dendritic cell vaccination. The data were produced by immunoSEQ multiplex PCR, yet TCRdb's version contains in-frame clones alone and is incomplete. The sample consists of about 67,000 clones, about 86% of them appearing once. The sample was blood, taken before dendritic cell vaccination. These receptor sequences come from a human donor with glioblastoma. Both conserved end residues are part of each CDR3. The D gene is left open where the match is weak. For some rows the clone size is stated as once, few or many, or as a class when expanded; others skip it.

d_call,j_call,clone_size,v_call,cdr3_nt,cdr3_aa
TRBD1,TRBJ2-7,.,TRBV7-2,TGTGCCAGCACCCCGACGGGACAGGCAATGGGTGAGCAGTACTTC,CASTPTGQAMGEQYF
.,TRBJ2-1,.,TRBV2,TGTGCCAGCAGCGAAAAGACAGGCACAGTTTACAATGAGCAGTTCTTC,CASSEKTGTVYNEQFF
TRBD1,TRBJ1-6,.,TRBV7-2,TGTGCCAGCAGCCTGGTAGGGGACAGGGAGATTTCACCCCTCCACTTT,CASSLVGDREISPLHF
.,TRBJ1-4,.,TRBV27,TGTGCCAGCCGCCTGATGGGGGCGGGTAATGAAAAACTGTTTTTT,CASRLMGAGNEKLFF
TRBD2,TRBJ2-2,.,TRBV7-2,TGTGCCAGCAGCGCGACTAGCGGGGGTTTCGCGAACACCGGGGAGCTGTTTTTT,CASSATSGGFANTGELFF
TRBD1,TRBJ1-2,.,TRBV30,TGTGCCTGGAGTGTTGGACAGGGGGATGGCCACACCTTC,CAWSVGQGDGHTF
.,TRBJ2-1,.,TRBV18,TGTGCCAGCTCACCTGCGGGGCAGGGGGTGGCGGGTGAGCAGTTCTTC,CASSPAGQGVAGEQFF
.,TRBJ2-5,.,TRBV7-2,TGTGCCAGCAGCTTAGCCGGCGGGGTTGGGGAGCAGTACTTC,CASSLAGGVGEQYF
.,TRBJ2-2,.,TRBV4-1,TGCGCCAGCAGCCAAGGACCGGGGACTCTGAACACCGGGGAGCTGTTTTTT,CASSQGPGTLNTGELFF
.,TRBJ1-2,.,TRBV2,TGTGCCAGCAGTGTTCTGGCAGGCTATGGCTACACCTTC,CASSVLAGYGYTF
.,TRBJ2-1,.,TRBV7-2,TGTGCCAGCAGCTTATTCGGCAATGAGCAGTTCTTC,CASSLFGNEQFF
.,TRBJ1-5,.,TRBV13,TGTGCCAGCAGCTTAGGCCCCGGGGTGGGTCAGCCCCAGCATTTT,CASSLGPGVGQPQHF
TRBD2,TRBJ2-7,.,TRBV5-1,TGCGCCAGCAGCTTGGCGGCTAGCGGGGTGAACGAGCAGTACTTC,CASSLAASGVNEQYF
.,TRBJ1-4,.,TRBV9,TGTGCCAGCAGCTTCTTGGGAGGGGGTAATGAAAAACTGTTTTTT,CASSFLGGGNEKLFF
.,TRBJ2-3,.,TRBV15,TGTGCCACCAGCAGGGGCGGACTGACCACAGATACGCAGTATTTT,CATSRGGLTTDTQYF
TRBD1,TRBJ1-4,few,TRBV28,TGTGCCAGCAGTCCCCAGGGGGCGAGGGGTGAAAAACTGTTTTTT,CASSPQGARGEKLFF
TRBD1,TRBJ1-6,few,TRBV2,TGTGCCAGCAGTGAACAGGGGGCCGATAATTCACCCCTCCACTTT,CASSEQGADNSPLHF
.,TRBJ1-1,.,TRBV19,TGTGCCAGTAGTATTTCCAGGAACACTGAAGCTTTCTTT,CASSISRNTEAFF
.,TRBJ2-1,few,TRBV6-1,TGTGCCAGCAGTGACGACAATGAGCAGTTCTTC,CASSDDNEQFF
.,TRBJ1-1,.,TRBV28,TGTGCCAGCAGATCATACACTGAAGCTTTCTTT,CASRSYTEAFF
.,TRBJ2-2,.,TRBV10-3,TGTGCCATCAGCCTCGACAGCACCGGGGAGCTGTTTTTT,CAISLDSTGELFF
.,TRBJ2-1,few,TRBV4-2,TGTGCCAGCAGCCAAGATCGGCGGGGACAGCAGTTCTTC,CASSQDRRGQQFF
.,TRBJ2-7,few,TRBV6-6,TGTGCCAGCAGTTACTCTCGGGGTTACGAGCAGTACTTC,CASSYSRGYEQYF
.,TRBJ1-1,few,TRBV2,TGTGCCAGCAACCGGGACACCCCGAACACTGAAGCTTTCTTT,CASNRDTPNTEAFF
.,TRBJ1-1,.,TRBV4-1,TGCGCCAGCAGCCGAACCGGGATAAACACTGAAGCTTTCTTT,CASSRTGINTEAFF
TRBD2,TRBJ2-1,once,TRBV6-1,TGTGCCAGCAGAATTCCCAGGGAGGGAAATGAGCAGTTCTTC,CASRIPREGNEQFF
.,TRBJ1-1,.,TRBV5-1,TGCGCCAGCAGCTACGCGGGGGAGGGCACTGAAGCTTTCTTT,CASSYAGEGTEAFF